The next 29 T cell receptor beta chains were all read from a single sample in a study of blood T cell repertoires in COVID-19. Sequenced by immunoSEQ multiplex PCR; TCRdb stores in-frame clones only, minus some. The repertoire holds 200,000 or so clones, with about 80% as singletons. Sequenced input: PBMCs or T cells enriched from blood (not recorded which). These receptors were taken from a man aged 35 to 55 who had recovered from COVID-19.

This sequence joins TRBV2 and TRBJ1-4, with TRBD1 as a possible D gene (5 bases). The CDR3 length is 13 residues. Germline CDR1 SNHLY, CDR2 FYNNEI. Trimming removed 6 bases at V and 4 bases at J, with 9 bases between. CDR3 nucleotide sequence: TGTGCCAGCAGGCGGGGCCTTAATGAAAAACTGTTTTTT. Protein: CASRRGLNEKLFF.

The CDR3 here is CASSFLGASEQFF. The DNA of the CDR3 is TGTGCCAGTAGTTTTTTGGGGGCAAGTGAGCAGTTCTTC. The chain links TRBV19 to TRBJ2-1; TRBD1 is a possible D gene (6 bases). V lost 5 bases to trimming and J lost 9 bases, with 14 bases between them. This CDR3 is 13 amino acids long. Germline V gene data show CDR1 as LNHDA and CDR2 as SQIVND (reference sequence).

The chain joins TRBV9 to TRBJ2-3; 10 bases are a match to TRBD2. The CDR3 contains 16 residues. After removal of 4 bases from V and 3 bases from J, the junction contained 8 bases not matched to a gene. In germline, CDR1 is SGDLS, CDR2 YYNGEE. The CDR3: CASSLSGGAFTDTQYF. The CDR3 coding sequence is TGTGCCAGCAGCTTAAGCGGGGGGGCATTTACAGATACGCAGTATTTT.

This clone was observed once. This rearrangement joins TRBV28 to TRBJ2-4, with TRBD1 matching 7 bases. The CDR3 totals 14 residues. CDR1 is MDHEN and CDR2 is SYDVKM in the germline V gene. Germline trimming cut 6 bases from V and 7 bases from J; bases unmatched to any gene: 9. The CDR3 coding sequence is TGTGCCAGCAGGGGAACAGGGGTGGGGAACATTCAGTACTTC. Protein sequence: CASRGTGVGNIQYF.

The rearrangement links TRBV6-2 or TRBV6-3 to TRBJ1-6; D not certain. Per the germline V gene, CDR1 is MNHEY and CDR2 is SVGEGT. The CDR3 has 12 residues. Trimming removed 2 bases from V and 10 bases from J, with 6 bases in between. The CDR3 DNA is TGTGCCAGCAGTTACCAGTCCTCACCCCTCCACTTT. As protein: CASSYQSSPLHF.

There are a few counts of this clone. The chain links TRBV13 to TRBJ1-3; D is perhaps TRBD1 (6 bases). The length of the CDR3 is 14 residues. V shed 5 bases and J shed 4 bases, with 12 bases lying between them. Germline V lookup: CDR1 PRHDT, CDR2 FYEKMQ (reference sequence). The DNA of the CDR3 is TGTGCCAGCAGCCGATTTCAGGGGGGAAACACCATATATTTT. It specifies CASSRFQGGNTIYF.

The chain recombines TRBV5-1 with TRBJ2-7, with D unclear. The CDR3 contains 13 residues. CDR1 is SGHRS, CDR2 YFSETQ, per germline. The V end was cut by 3 bases, the J end by 4 bases, with 11 bases between. This CDR3 reads CASSSSKSYEQYF. The CDR3 nucleotides read TGCGCCAGCAGCTCATCTAAGTCATACGAGCAGTACTTC.

The chain couples TRBV9 to TRBJ1-1; tentative D call: TRBD1 (6 bases). Germline V CDR1 and CDR2: SGDLS, YYNGEE. With 7 bases removed from V and 2 bases from J, the gap between germline ends came to 12 bases. The CDR3 is made up of 13 amino acids. The CDR3 reads CASGDRSNTEAFF. CDR3 sequence (DNA): TGTGCCAGCGGCGACAGGTCTAACACTGAAGCTTTCTTT.

The chain links TRBV7-2 to TRBJ2-7; tentative D call: TRBD2 (7 bases). Germline-derived CDR1 and CDR2 are SGHTA and FQGNSA. Trimming took 5 bases from V and 1 from J, leaving 15 bases between them. The CDR3 runs 15 residues. In DNA form, the CDR3 reads TGTGCCAGCAGCCACCGTGCGGGGGCTTCCTACGAGCAGTACTTC. As protein: CASSHRAGASYEQYF.

The chain carries TRBV5-6 and TRBJ1-3; no clear D gene. V lost 2 bases, J lost 8 bases, and 11 bases lay in between. Germline CDR1 is SGHDT and CDR2 is YYEEEE. The CDR3 runs 13 residues. The CDR3 sequence: CASSLRGRDTIYF. CDR3 nucleotides: TGTGCCAGCAGCTTACGGGGTCGGGACACCATATATTTT.

Turning to this clone: Other DNA sequences in the same sample also yield this CDR3. The gene calls are TRBV3-1 (or the pseudogene TRBV3-2) and TRBJ1-1; no clear D gene. CDR3 length: 14 amino acids. Germline V gene data show CDR1 as LGHDT and CDR2 as YNNKEL (reference sequence). The ends were cut back, 1 base at V and 2 bases at J, with 8 bases in the middle. The CDR3 loop reads CASSQVEGNTEAFF. In DNA, the CDR3 is TGTGCCAGCAGCCAAGTGGAGGGTAACACTGAAGCTTTCTTT.

V gene TRBV7-9 combines with J gene TRBJ1-5; 10 bases match TRBD1. This CDR3 has 17 amino acids. Germline V gives CDR1 SEHNR, CDR2 FQNEAQ (reference sequence). With V trimmed by 4 bases and J by 4 bases, 10 bases remained unmatched. The CDR3 loop is CASSSTDRGLRNQPQHF. CDR3 in DNA: TGTGCCAGCAGCTCGACAGACAGGGGGCTTCGAAATCAGCCCCAGCATTTT.

This clone occurred a few times. The CDR3 DNA is TGCGCCAGCAGCTTGGAGAGGGGAGGTACCTATGGCTACACCTTC. Translating it yields CASSLERGGTYGYTF. The chain carries TRBV5-1 and TRBJ1-2, with D perhaps TRBD1 (5 bases). The V end lost 0 bases, the J end lost 4 bases, and 13 bases lay between the germline ends. Germline values: CDR1 SGHRS, CDR2 YFSETQ. The CDR3 runs to 15 residues.

The genes are TRBV5-1 and TRBJ1-1; 10 positions agree with TRBD1. V lost 4 bases, J lost 8 bases, and 14 bases stayed unmatched. Germline lookup yields CDR1 SGHRS and CDR2 YFSETQ. There are 16 residues in the CDR3. CDR3 in amino acids: CASSNKPQTGGREAFF. The CDR3 bases are TGCGCCAGCAGCAATAAGCCTCAGACAGGGGGCAGAGAAGCTTTCTTT.

The chain joins TRBV9 to TRBJ2-5, with D unresolved. This CDR3 has 15 residues. Trimming took off 2 bases at V and 4 bases at J, with 15 bases between the two ends. Germline V gene lookup returns CDR1 SGDLS and CDR2 YYNGEE. This chain's CDR3 is CASSVRQTQLETQYF. DNA of the CDR3: TGTGCCAGCAGCGTTCGTCAGACTCAACTAGAGACCCAGTACTTC.

The chain links TRBV6-5 to TRBJ2-1; 7 nucleotides align to TRBD1. The germline CDR1 and CDR2 sequences are MNHEY and SVGAGI. V lost 6 bases, J lost 15 bases, and 11 bases stayed unmatched. The CDR3 is 12 residues long. CDR3 in DNA: TGTGCCAGCAGCGTCCAGGGACAGAGGGTGTTCTTC. This codes for CASSVQGQRVFF.

The chain carries TRBV28 and TRBJ2-7; 7 bases are shared with TRBD1. Germline CDR1 reads MDHEN; CDR2 reads SYDVKM. The J segment lost 2 bases and the V segment lost 5 bases, leaving 3 bases of the junction unmatched. The CDR3 runs 13 residues. CDR3 region: CASSGQATYEQYF. Written as DNA, the CDR3 is TGTGCCAGCAGTGGACAGGCCACCTACGAGCAGTACTTC.

This chain connects TRBV5-1 to TRBJ1-6; D gene unclear. V was pared by 1 base and J by 5 bases, with 10 bases between. Germline V gene data show CDR1 as SGHRS and CDR2 as YFSETQ. This CDR3 region has 15 residues. Here the CDR3 reads CASSLKPGDNSPLHF. The CDR3 DNA follows: TGCGCCAGCAGCTTGAAGCCCGGGGATAATTCACCCCTCCACTTT.

The chain is built from TRBV30 and TRBJ1-3; D not resolved. The germline V gene encodes CDR1 GTSNPN and CDR2 SVGIG (reference sequence). The CDR3 spans 15 residues. The V end lost 0 bases, the J end lost 0 bases, and 9 bases lay between the germline ends. Here the CDR3 reads CAWSVGGPSGNTIYF. As DNA, the CDR3 is TGTGCCTGGAGTGTTGGCGGCCCCTCTGGAAACACCATATATTTT.

This chain links TRBV9 with TRBJ1-2; D call uncertain. CDR1 and CDR2 from the germline V gene are SGDLS and YYNGEE. Trimming removed 0 bases at V and 4 bases at J, with 13 bases between. The CDR3 spans 15 residues. The CDR3 DNA is TGTGCCAGCAGCGTAGGTTCGGGGTCCAGCTATGGCTACACCTTC. Translating it yields CASSVGSGSSYGYTF.

The chain is built from TRBV7-8 and TRBJ2-5; possible D gene TRBD1, 6 bases. In germline, CDR1 is SGHVS, CDR2 FQNEAQ. V was clipped by 5 bases and J by 5 bases, with 12 bases between them. This CDR3 has 13 amino acids. The CDR3, as DNA: TGTGCCAGCAGCGAGACCCAGGGGGAGACCCAGTACTTC. This translates into CASSETQGETQYF.

The V and J genes are TRBV11-2 and TRBJ1-6; D may be TRBD1 (6 bases). V lost 5 bases to trimming and J lost 10 bases, with 15 bases between them. CDR1 and CDR2 from the germline V gene are SGHAT and FQNNGV. The CDR3 has 14 residues. The CDR3 coding sequence is TGTGCCAGCAGCGCACAACAGGGCCAATCACCCCTCCACTTT. The encoded protein is CASSAQQGQSPLHF. Supplemented by reference TRBV11-2 and TRBJ1-6, the full variable domain reads EAGVAQSPRYKIIEKRQSVAFWCNPISGHATLYWYQQILGQGPKLLIQFQNNGVVDDSQLPKDRFSAERLKGVDSTLKIQPAKLEDSAVYLCASSAQQGQSPLHFGNGTRLTVT.

The chain carries TRBV7-6 and TRBJ2-3, with a weak D call TRBD2 (5 bases). Trimming left V 0 bases short and J 2 bases short, with 12 bases between. The germline V gene encodes CDR1 SGHVS and CDR2 FNYEAQ. The CDR3 consists of 16 residues. The DNA of the CDR3 is TGTGCCAGCAGCTTAGCGAGCGGAACCCACACAGATACGCAGTATTTT. Its translation is CASSLASGTHTDTQYF.

J is TRBJ2-1 and V is TRBV29-1; TRBD1 agrees at 8 bases. Germline V gives CDR1 SQVTM, CDR2 ANQGSEA. CDR3 length: 14 amino acids. J was trimmed by 4 bases and V by 7 bases; bases with no gene match: 9. CDR3 residues: CSARGQGVYNEQFF. CDR3 DNA sequence: TGCAGCGCCCGAGGACAGGGAGTGTACAATGAGCAGTTCTTC.

The V and J genes are TRBV6-5 and TRBJ1-1; D gene ambiguous. This CDR3 spans 13 amino acids. Germline CDR1 and CDR2: MNHEY and SVGAGI. Deletions cut 2 bases from V and 1 base from J, with 5 bases between. CDR3 residues: CASSYAGNTEAFF. CDR3 nucleotides: TGTGCCAGCAGTTACGCAGGGAACACTGAAGCTTTCTTT.

This clone was found a few times. The chain carries TRBV19 and TRBJ2-3; the D gene is possibly TRBD1 (6 bases). CDR1 is LNHDA, CDR2 SQIVND, per germline (reference sequence). V dropped 3 bases and J dropped 4 bases, with 14 bases sitting between them. This CDR3 is 15 amino acids long. For the CDR3, the DNA is TGTGCCAGTAGTATCGGCCAGGGGAAGGCAGATACGCAGTATTTT. Translated, it gives CASSIGQGKADTQYF.

The chain uses TRBV19 and TRBJ1-2, with TRBD1 matching over 8 bases. The V and J ends lost 5 bases and 4 bases, in that order; junction bases with no gene match: 6. The CDR3 is 14 amino acids. From germline, CDR1 is LNHDA and CDR2 SQIVND (reference sequence). The CDR3 is CASSLRGQAYGYTF. The CDR3, as DNA: TGTGCCAGTAGTCTCCGGGGACAGGCCTATGGCTACACCTTC.

The J gene is TRBJ1-6, the V gene TRBV27, with a possible D match to TRBD1 (5 bases). V was cut by 7 bases and J by 2 bases, with 9 bases left in between. The CDR3 is 14 amino acids. From germline, CDR1 is MNHEY and CDR2 SMNVEV (reference sequence). CDR3 loop: CASNGGAYNSPLHF. CDR3 nucleotide sequence: TGTGCCAGCAATGGAGGGGCCTATAATTCACCCCTCCACTTT.

The V call is TRBV11-1, the J call TRBJ2-1, with a weak D call TRBD1 (5 bases). Germline loops: CDR1 SGHAT, CDR2 FQDESV (reference sequence). V shed 5 bases and J shed 5 bases, with 13 bases lying between them. The CDR3 runs to 14 residues. In DNA form, the CDR3 reads TGTGCCAGCAGCCTAACCCCACAGGACAATGAGCAGTTCTTC. The encoded protein is CASSLTPQDNEQFF.